Listed below are T cell receptor beta chains from one sample, sequenced in a study of shared clonotypes between healthy human individuals. Here immunoSEQ multiplex PCR was the method, and the copy in TCRdb shows in-frame clones only, minus some. The sample shows hundreds of thousands of clones, 90% to 95% of them seen only once. Sequenced sample: naive CD8+ T cells sorted from blood. These receptors all come from a man aged 25 to 40 in good health. CDR3s include the opening cysteine and the closing phenylalanine or tryptophan. Fields, in order: V gene, D gene, clone size, J gene, CDR3 DNA, CDR3 protein. A D gene is named only where the DNA matches it firmly. Size is stated for part of the rows, as once, few or many counts, or as a class when the clone is expanded.

TRBV5-1,.,.,TRBJ1-1,TGCGCCAGCAGCTTACGACAGGACGAAGCTTTCTTT,CASSLRQDEAFF
TRBV21-1,.,.,TRBJ2-3,TGTGCCAGCAGCAGGCGACTAGCGGGAATGGATACGCAGTATTTT,CASSRRLAGMDTQYF
TRBV2,.,.,TRBJ2-7,TGTGCCAGCAGTCCTCTGACTAGGGGGCCCTCCTACGAGCAGTACTTC,CASSPLTRGPSYEQYF
TRBV9,.,.,TRBJ1-5,TGTGCCAGCAGCGTAGGTAACAGCAATCAGCCCCAGCATTTT,CASSVGNSNQPQHF
TRBV10-2,.,.,TRBJ2-7,TGCGCCAGCAGTGCGAGGGCTGACGAGCAGTACTTC,CASSARADEQYF
TRBV18,.,.,TRBJ2-1,TGTGCCAGCTCTCTGGGATCTTACAATGAGCAGTTCTTC,CASSLGSYNEQFF
TRBV28,.,.,TRBJ2-1,TGTGCCAGCAGGTACCGTGGGAGTTCGTTCTTC,CASRYRGSSFF
TRBV7-9,TRBD2,.,TRBJ2-1,TGTGCCAGCAGCTTAAGCGGGAGACCTATCGATGAGCAGTTCTTC,CASSLSGRPIDEQFF
TRBV4-2,.,few,TRBJ1-1,TGTGCCAGCAGCCTTATAGGGAATGAAGCTTTCTTT,CASSLIGNEAFF
TRBV29-1,.,.,TRBJ2-3,TGCAGCGTTGAATATCGGCCGAGGGCAGATACGCAGTATTTT,CSVEYRPRADTQYF
TRBV14,.,.,TRBJ2-1,TGTGCCAGCAGCCAAGATCGGCGCAAGAAGCATGAGCAGTTCTTC,CASSQDRRKKHEQFF
TRBV7-8,.,.,TRBJ2-7,TGTGCCAGCAGCTCTAATTCATACGAGCAGTACTTC,CASSSNSYEQYF
TRBV27,TRBD2,.,TRBJ2-7,TGTGCCAGCAGGCTCGGGACTAGCGGTTCCTACGAGCAGTACTTC,CASRLGTSGSYEQYF
TRBV27,TRBD1,.,TRBJ2-1,TGTGCCAGCGCTATGGACAGGGGAAATGAGCAGTTCTTC,CASAMDRGNEQFF
TRBV29-1,.,.,TRBJ2-4,TGCAGCGTTGAAGATACGTTATCGGAAAACATTCAGTACTTC,CSVEDTLSENIQYF
TRBV6-5,.,.,TRBJ1-2,TGTGCCAGCAGTATAACCAGAACCTATGGCTACACCTTC,CASSITRTYGYTF
TRBV5-5,TRBD1,.,TRBJ2-7,TGTGCCAGCAGCTTGACAGGGGCAACCTACGAGCAGTACTTC,CASSLTGATYEQYF
TRBV6-1,TRBD2,.,TRBJ2-7,TGTGCCAGCAGTGAAGTCCTAGCGGGGGACGAGCAGTACTTC,CASSEVLAGDEQYF
TRBV18,.,.,TRBJ2-3,TGTGCCAGCTCACTTGAGCCCAGAGATACGCAGTATTTT,CASSLEPRDTQYF
TRBV6-1,TRBD2,.,TRBJ2-7,TGTGCCAGCAGTAGCGGGAGAGCCAACGAGCAGTACTTC,CASSSGRANEQYF
TRBV27,.,.,TRBJ2-7,TGTGCCAGCAGCTCCCGTTGGATGAGCTCCTACGAGCAGTACTTC,CASSSRWMSSYEQYF
TRBV4-1,.,.,TRBJ1-4,TGCGCCAGCAGCCGGCGGGACCTTGCAACTAATGAAAAACTGTTTTTT,CASSRRDLATNEKLFF
TRBV7-9,.,.,TRBJ2-1,TGTGCCAGCAGCTTAACTAGTCACACCCAATACAAGTACAATGAGCAGTTCTTC,CASSLTSHTQYKYNEQFF
TRBV5-8,.,.,TRBJ1-1,TGTGCCAGCAGCTCCCGGGATACTAACACTGAAGCTTTCTTT,CASSSRDTNTEAFF
TRBV7-9,.,once,TRBJ2-5,TGTGCCAGCAGCGGGTCAGGGGTACAAGAGACCCAGTACTTC,CASSGSGVQETQYF
TRBV6-5,.,.,TRBJ2-2,TGTGCCAGCAGTTACTCCCTAGGAACCGGGGAGCTGTTTTTT,CASSYSLGTGELFF
TRBV10-3,.,.,TRBJ2-1,TGTGCCATCAGTGAGTACAATGAGCAGTTCTTC,CAISEYNEQFF
TRBV4-1,.,few,TRBJ2-7,TGCGCCAGCAGAATATTACGAATACGAGACTACGAGCAGTACTTC,CASRILRIRDYEQYF
TRBV7-7,TRBD1,.,TRBJ2-5,TGTGCTAGCAGCCGGACAGGGGGCTTAGAGACCCAGTACTTC,CASSRTGGLETQYF
TRBV7-9,TRBD1,.,TRBJ2-7,TGTGCCAGCAGCTTCCAGGGGACAGGTCCCTACGAGCAGTACTTC,CASSFQGTGPYEQYF
TRBV2,.,.,TRBJ2-3,TGTGCCAGCCTGGGCGGGACACTATACACAGATACGCAGTATTTT,CASLGGTLYTDTQYF
TRBV29-1,.,.,TRBJ1-1,TGCAGCGGCTACAGGGAGGGGACTGAAGCTTTCTTT,CSGYREGTEAFF
TRBV14,.,.,TRBJ2-7,TGTGCCAGCAGCCAAGATCCCGGCTACGAGCAGTACTTC,CASSQDPGYEQYF
TRBV30,.,.,TRBJ1-5,TGTGCCTGGGACGACGGACCGAATCAGCCCCAGCATTTT,CAWDDGPNQPQHF
TRBV29-1,TRBD1,.,TRBJ2-5,TGCAGCGTGACGTCGACAGGGGGCTTGGAGAAGACCCAGTACTTC,CSVTSTGGLEKTQYF
TRBV19,.,.,TRBJ1-1,TGTGCCAGTAGTATAATACCGCGAAGCACTGAAGCTTTCTTT,CASSIIPRSTEAFF
TRBV7-9,.,.,TRBJ2-7,TGTGCCAGCAGCTCGGCAGGGGCCGAGCAGTACTTC,CASSSAGAEQYF
TRBV6-6,.,.,TRBJ1-5,TGTGCCAGCAGCTTAGGATTTAATCAGCCCCAGCATTTT,CASSLGFNQPQHF
TRBV11-2,TRBD2,.,TRBJ2-3,TGTGCCAGCAGCTTAGTAGCGGGAGAGGATACGCAGTATTTT,CASSLVAGEDTQYF
TRBV19,.,.,TRBJ1-3,TGTGCCAGTTCCGCCTATACCTCTGGAAACACCATATATTTT,CASSAYTSGNTIYF
TRBV2,.,.,TRBJ1-4,TGTGCCAGCTATCAGGGAAAACAACTGTTTTTT,CASYQGKQLFF
TRBV29-1,.,.,TRBJ2-2,TGCAGCGTTGTGAGAAACACCGGGGAGCTGTTTTTT,CSVVRNTGELFF
TRBV7-9,.,.,TRBJ2-3,TGTGCCAGCAGCTTAGCGAGGCTAGCGATGATCAATACGCAGTATTTT,CASSLARLAMINTQYF
TRBV9,.,once,TRBJ1-3,TGTGCCAGCAAGGATGGAAACACCATATATTTT,CASKDGNTIYF
TRBV19,.,.,TRBJ1-5,TGTGCCAGTAACGGGGGCAATCAGCCCCAGCATTTT,CASNGGNQPQHF
TRBV7-9,.,.,TRBJ2-3,TGTGCCAGCAGCTTTAGGGCTACTTCTGATACGCAGTATTTT,CASSFRATSDTQYF
TRBV2,.,.,TRBJ2-7,TGTGCCAGCCAGGCAGGGGCGTACGAGCAGTACTTC,CASQAGAYEQYF
TRBV7-2,TRBD2,.,TRBJ2-7,TGTGCCAGCAGCCCTCTAGCGGGATACACGGCCGAGCAGTACTTC,CASSPLAGYTAEQYF